Below, 7 T cell receptor beta chains from the same sample are listed, as sequenced in a study of blood T cells in healthy people across ages (dated by TCRdb to between 2014 and 2016). Library prep was done by 5' RACE. These reads were obtained on an Illumina HiSeq 2500. A second roughly 6 to 11 cycle PCR used a sample-barcoded 5' primer and a J-beta primer mix. Clones were called with MiXCR by TCRdb after fastp trimmed the public reads at Q25, and only in-frame beta chains were retained. Records with the same CDR3 protein are collapsed into one entry carrying the most frequent genes and DNA. This sample has around 690,000 distinct CDR3 sequences in its table, and under 65% of those were observed once. About two fifths of the sample is held by the ten biggest clonotypes. Sample: blood. All receptors come from a man between 60 and 75 years old in good health.

V usage is TRBV4-2 and J usage is TRBJ2-5, with D unresolved. CDR1 and CDR2 (germline): LGHNA, YNFKEQ. V gave up 0 bases and J gave up 5 bases, with 7 bases separating them. The CDR3 is 13 residues long. The CDR3 region has the DNA TGTGCCAGCAGCCAAGATCTGTCGGAGACCCAGTACTTC. Its protein product is CASSQDLSETQYF.

This clonotype was counted between two and nine times. The V call is TRBV7-2, the J call TRBJ2-3; maybe TRBD1 (6 bases). CDR1 and CDR2 (germline): SGHTA, FQGNSA. The V end lost 5 bases, the J end lost 3 bases, and 12 bases lay between the germline ends. The CDR3 length is 14 residues. Here the CDR3 reads CASSKRTETDTQYF. In DNA form, the CDR3 reads TGTGCCAGCAGCAAAAGGACAGAAACAGATACGCAGTATTTT.

The rearrangement joins TRBV20-1 to TRBJ1-5, with D hard to call. CDR3 size: 13 residues. The V end lost 7 bases, the J end lost 5 bases, and 15 bases lay between the germline ends. Germline values: CDR1 DFQATT, CDR2 SNEGSKA (reference sequence). The CDR3 DNA is TGCAGTGTCACTCGGGGAAGGGATCAGCCCCAGCATTTT. Protein sequence: CSVTRGRDQPQHF.

DNA for the CDR3: TGTGCCAGCAGCTTAAGACAGGGGACGCTCTCAGGGTGGGAGACCCAGTACTTC. It translates to CASSLRQGTLSGWETQYF. This chain links TRBV7-9 with TRBJ2-5, with TRBD1 matching over 8 bases. With 2 bases clipped from V and 5 bases from J, the junction kept 16 bases outside the gene matches. The CDR3 consists of 18 residues. CDR1 is SEHNR, CDR2 FQNEAQ, per germline (reference sequence).

The rearrangement uses TRBV7-8 and TRBJ2-5; the D is unclear. The germline gives CDR1 SGHVS, CDR2 FQNEAQ. V was shortened by 2 bases and J by 8 bases, with 9 bases between the two germline ends. This CDR3 has 12 residues. Written as DNA, the CDR3 is TGTGCCAGCAGCTTATCAGAGTTTACCCAGTACTTC. Translated, it gives CASSLSEFTQYF.

In its sample, this clonotype was seen a few times. The V gene is TRBV27, the J gene TRBJ2-7; D uncertain. The CDR3 loop spans 13 amino acids. Germline assignment: CDR1 MNHEY and CDR2 SMNVEV (reference sequence). Trimming removed 4 bases at V and 2 bases at J, with 9 bases between. CDR3 sequence (DNA): TGTGCCAGCAGTTCGGTGGTGGCCTACGAGCAGTACTTC. The encoded protein is CASSSVVAYEQYF.

This clonotype showed up just a few times. The genes are TRBV27 and TRBJ2-4, with a weak D call TRBD1 (6 bases). This CDR3 spans 14 amino acids. V shed 3 bases and J shed 9 bases, with 15 bases lying between them. Germline V gene sequence: CDR1 MNHEY, CDR2 SMNVEV (reference sequence). The CDR3 region is CASSFISQGSIQYF. CDR3 sequence (DNA): TGTGCCAGCAGTTTTATCAGCCAGGGGAGCATTCAGTACTTC.